This T cell receptor (beta chain) derives from a study of blood T cell repertoires in COVID-19. Overall study: Samples representing acute and convalescent COVID-19 were sourced from the United States, Italy and Spain. T cells, B-cell-depleted T cells, or PBMCs provided the cDNA or gDNA that served as material.

Per the original data handling: Amplification with reference gene primers provided the estimates of nucleated cell counts. Method: immunoSEQ multiplex PCR; TCRdb's copy keeps in-frame clones and lacks some. That table gives V, J and clone size, and the DNA gave D and trimming. There are hundreds of thousands of clones in the sample; over 85% occur only once, and around 10% lies in the top ten. This CDR3 spans 14 amino acids. Germline V gene sequence: CDR1 SGHRS, CDR2 YFSETQ. The V end lost 0 bases, the J end lost 2 bases, and 8 bases lay between the germline ends. This clonotype was sampled from a woman aged 30 to 39 with COVID-19, enrolled during active disease. The chain uses TRBV5-1 and TRBJ1-2; D uncertain. The sample comprised peripheral blood. CDR3 sequence reads: CASSLGRKNYGYTF. The CDR3 nucleotides read TGCGCCAGCAGCTTGGGGCGGAAAAACTATGGCTACACCTTC.